A single TCR beta chain is shown here with its context. Germline trimming cut 5 bases from V and 5 bases from J; bases unmatched to any gene: 5. This CDR3 contains 14 residues. Germline V CDR1 and CDR2: SGHVS, FQNEAQ. This sample is drawn from a study of blood T cell repertoires in COVID-19. Study details: COVID-19 samples collected from the United States, Italy and Spain covered acute and convalescent phases. PBMCs, B-cell-depleted T cells, or T cells were the source of the cDNA or gDNA that made up the material.

Researchers sorted participants into cohorts using their self-reported clinical history. As processed by the authors: Amplified reference gene primers provided the basis for estimating nucleated cell counts. Measured with immunoSEQ multiplex PCR; TCRdb has only the in-frame clones, and not every one. V and J calls and clone size follow that table, whereas D and trimming were derived from the DNA. The sample contains roughly 240,000 clones, roughly 86% of which appear only once. The rearrangement uses TRBV7-8 and TRBJ1-5, with TRBD1 matching over 8 bases. The specimen sequenced was PBMCs or T cells enriched from blood (not recorded which). The TCR was taken from a woman aged 25 to 39 with acute COVID-19. The DNA for the CDR3 is TGTGCCAGCAGCGTAGGACAGGGCGATCAGCCCCAGCATTTT. Translation gives CASSVGQGDQPQHF.